This T cell receptor beta chain was observed in a study of T cells in women clearing cervical HPV infection. HPV was found by MY09/MY11 PCR and dot-blot genotyping. Only in-frame clones appear in the TCRdb table, and some are missing; sequencing was by immunoSEQ multiplex PCR. The listing contains approximately 40,000 clones. The TCR sequence derives from a woman between 18 and 75 years old with a cervical HPV16 infection that either progressed to CIN3+ or cleared (not recorded which). The specimen sequenced was blood buffy coat.

The CDR3 spells CASSPIDRVNIQYF. The DNA read from the CDR3 is TGTGCCAGCAGTCCGATAGACAGGGTAAACATT. The chain links TRBV28 to TRBJ2-4; 7 bases line up with TRBD1. The read ends 3 residues before the CDR3 terminus; that terminus is restored from the germline J gene. The V gene's germline CDR1 is MDHEN and CDR2 SYDVKM. With 5 bases clipped from V and 6 bases from J, the junction kept 7 bases outside the gene matches. The CDR3 is 14 amino acids.